A single sample gave rise to the 30 T cell receptor beta chains below, sequenced in a study of blood T cell repertoires in COVID-19. Some clones are missing from TCRdb's copy, which holds only in-frame ones; the method was immunoSEQ multiplex PCR. The table shows fewer than 70,000 clones, with around 85% occurring only once. Source material: peripheral blood. The receptors derive from a woman aged 70 to 79 with active COVID-19.

CDR3 residues: CASSEGWRTEAFF. Written as DNA, the CDR3 is TGTGCCAGCAGTGAGGGGTGGAGGACTGAAGCTTTCTTT. The chain uses TRBV25-1 and TRBJ1-1; D is uncertain. The CDR3 extends over 13 amino acids. The ends were cut back, 3 bases at V and 5 bases at J, with 10 bases in the middle. The germline gives CDR1 MGHDK, CDR2 SYGVNS.

The V gene is TRBV2, the J gene TRBJ2-4; D is ambiguous. The CDR3 extends over 15 amino acids. Germline V CDR1 and CDR2: SNHLY, FYNNEI. V gave up 1 base and J gave up 0 bases, with 7 bases separating them. Written as DNA, the CDR3 is TGTGCCAGCAGTGAAGTAACAGTAGCCAAAAACATTCAGTACTTC. Translated: CASSEVTVAKNIQYF.

This clone is a singleton in its sample. The J gene is TRBJ2-2, the V gene TRBV5-1; tentative D call: TRBD2 (6 bases). Germline V gene lookup returns CDR1 SGHRS and CDR2 YFSETQ. V was trimmed by 4 bases and J by 7 bases, leaving 11 bases between them. The CDR3 is made up of 13 amino acids. The CDR3 DNA reads TGCGCCAGCAGCCCCGGAGGGTTCGGGGAGCTGTTTTTT. It codes for CASSPGGFGELFF.

The rearrangement uses TRBV7-2 and TRBJ1-3, with D perhaps TRBD1 (5 bases). Germline CDR1 and CDR2: SGHTA and FQGNSA. The CDR3 has 16 residues. The V end lost 2 bases, the J end lost 1 base, and 12 bases lay between the germline ends. In DNA form, the CDR3 reads TGTGCCAGCAGCTTAAACAGGCCGAATTCTGGAAACACCATATATTTT. Its translation: CASSLNRPNSGNTIYF.

The chain uses TRBV19 and TRBJ1-2; D perhaps matches TRBD1 (6 bases). The CDR3 spans 15 residues. V lost 7 bases and J lost 2, with 17 bases in between. Germline-derived CDR1 and CDR2 are LNHDA and SQIVND (reference sequence). CDR3 DNA sequence: TGTGCCAGTACCGTCCGAGGGGGAACGAACTATGGCTACACCTTC. Translating it yields CASTVRGGTNYGYTF.

In nucleotides, the CDR3 is TGCGCCAGCAGCTTGGGGACAGGGAACTATGGCTACACCTTC. As protein: CASSLGTGNYGYTF. The chain employs TRBV5-1 and TRBJ1-2; 8 bases map to TRBD1. Trimming took 0 bases from V and 2 from J; bases not matched to a gene: 0. The CDR3 is 14 amino acids. The germline CDR1 and CDR2 sequences are SGHRS and YFSETQ.

V and J are TRBV5-6 and TRBJ2-1; 8 bases map to TRBD2. V was pared by 3 bases and J by 10 bases, with 9 bases of the junction left unmatched. The CDR3 sequence is 14 residues long. The germline gives CDR1 SGHDT, CDR2 YYEEEE. The DNA of the CDR3 is TGTGCCAGCAGCTGGGATAGCGGGAAAAGAGAGCAGTTCTTC. It yields the protein CASSWDSGKREQFF.

The gene calls are TRBV2 and TRBJ1-1; perhaps TRBD1 as D (6 bases). Germline V gives CDR1 SNHLY, CDR2 FYNNEI. Trimming stripped 2 bases from V and 4 bases from J, with 14 bases between. The CDR3 has 15 amino acids. DNA for the CDR3: TGTGCCAGCAGTGAAATTAGGGGGGGTGGCACTGAAGCTTTCTTT. Translated: CASSEIRGGGTEAFF.

This sequence joins TRBV16 and TRBJ2-2; TRBD2 agrees at 7 bases. V gave up 4 bases and J gave up 2 bases; unmatched junction bases: 7. The CDR3 is 16 amino acids. CDR1 and CDR2 from the germline V gene are KGHSY and FQNENV. The CDR3 sequence is CASSPRGGRNTGELFF. The CDR3 DNA reads as TGTGCCAGCAGCCCCCGCGGGGGTAGAAACACCGGGGAGCTGTTTTTT.

The chain recombines TRBV3-1 (or the pseudogene TRBV3-2) with TRBJ2-7; 7 bases map to TRBD2. Germline loops: CDR1 LGHDT, CDR2 YNNKEL (reference sequence). The CDR3 length is 14 residues. The trim removed 2 bases at V and 0 bases at J, leaving 1 base unmatched. The CDR3 here is CASSQIAGSYEQYF. The CDR3 bases are TGTGCCAGCAGCCAAATAGCGGGCTCCTACGAGCAGTACTTC.

The rearrangement uses TRBV30 and TRBJ1-4; TRBD1 matches 11 bases. Germline CDR1 reads GTSNPN; CDR2 reads SVGIG (reference sequence). J was trimmed by 10 bases and V by 3 bases; bases with no gene match: 4. The CDR3 totals 13 residues. Here the CDR3 DNA reads TGTGCCTGGAGCCGGACAGGGGGCACAAAACTGTTTTTT. It yields the protein CAWSRTGGTKLFF.

The V gene is TRBV30, the J gene TRBJ2-3, with 10 nucleotides matching TRBD2. This CDR3 has 13 residues. Germline loops: CDR1 GTSNPN, CDR2 SVGIG (reference sequence). The CDR3 DNA reads as TGTTGCTCTAGCGGGAGTAGGGCAGATACGCAGTATTTT. It is translated as CCSSGSRADTQYF.

The chain is built from TRBV10-3 and TRBJ2-1; 11 bases are shared with TRBD2. The CDR3 is 15 amino acids. J lost 8 bases, V lost 2 bases, and 5 bases had no gene match. CDR1 is ENHRY and CDR2 is SYGVKD in the germline V gene. DNA for the CDR3: TGTGCCATCAGTGAGAGGCTAGCGGGAGGCCATGAGCAGTTCTTC. Its protein product is CAISERLAGGHEQFF.

The chain links TRBV5-6 to TRBJ1-1; 7 nucleotides match TRBD1. With 3 bases clipped from V and 7 bases from J, the junction kept 12 bases outside the gene matches. Germline CDR1 reads SGHDT; CDR2 reads YYEEEE. The CDR3 is 15 amino acids. This CDR3 reads CASSYAADRAGEAFF. DNA of the CDR3: TGTGCCAGCAGCTACGCCGCTGACAGGGCGGGTGAAGCTTTCTTT.

The J gene is TRBJ2-3, the V gene TRBV9, with 8 positions matching TRBD1. The ends lost 2 bases at V and 1 base at J; junction bases unmatched: 6. The CDR3 has 16 amino acids. Germline values: CDR1 SGDLS, CDR2 YYNGEE. The CDR3 nucleotides read TGTGCCAGCAGCGTCCCGGGACAGGTCGGCACAGATACGCAGTATTTT. This sequence encodes CASSVPGQVGTDTQYF. Looking up the rest from reference TRBV9 and TRBJ2-3 gives the full variable domain: DSGVTQTPKHLITATGQRVTLRCSPRSGDLSVYWYQQSLDQGLQFLIQYYNGEERAKGNILERFSAQQFPDLHSELNLSSLELGDSALYFCASSVPGQVGTDTQYFGPGTRLTVL.

V gene TRBV6-5 combines with J gene TRBJ1-1; TRBD1 might be the D (5 bases). Germline values: CDR1 MNHEY, CDR2 SVGAGI. The CDR3 sequence is 13 residues long. The V end lost 3 bases, the J end lost 4 bases, and 9 bases lay between the germline ends. The CDR3 bases are TGTGCCAGCAGTTATTCAAGGGGCACTGAAGCTTTCTTT. Protein: CASSYSRGTEAFF.

This clone was recorded only once. The V and J genes are TRBV7-9 and TRBJ2-6; possibly TRBD1 for D (5 bases). Germline-derived CDR1 and CDR2 are SEHNR and FQNEAQ (reference sequence). The length of the CDR3 is 16 residues. V gave up 6 bases and J gave up 0 bases, with 12 bases separating them. CDR3 loop: CASRGHLDSGANVLTF. DNA for the CDR3: TGTGCCAGCAGAGGACACCTAGACTCTGGGGCCAACGTCCTGACTTTC.

This clone was counted only a few times. The V and J genes are TRBV2 and TRBJ2-7; D gene ambiguous. Trimming pared 2 bases from V and 0 bases from J, leaving 11 bases between. The CDR3 length is 15 residues. Per germline, CDR1 SNHLY and CDR2 FYNNEI. The chain's CDR3 is CASSENSFTSYEQYF. The CDR3 DNA reads TGTGCCAGCAGTGAAAACAGCTTTACCTCCTACGAGCAGTACTTC.

The V gene is TRBV10-1, the J gene TRBJ2-1, with 7 bases that match TRBD2. V lost 3 bases and J lost 3; bases outside the gene matches: 17. CDR3 length: 19 residues. The V gene's germline CDR1 is WNHNN and CDR2 SYGVQD (reference sequence). CDR3 sequence: CASSEGFSPGGPHYNEQFF. The CDR3 coding sequence is TGCGCCAGCAGTGAAGGTTTCTCCCCGGGAGGCCCCCACTACAATGAGCAGTTCTTC.

The J gene is TRBJ1-1, the V gene TRBV7-9, with no clear D. The V end lost 5 bases, the J end lost 3 bases, and 13 bases lay between the germline ends. Germline V lookup: CDR1 SEHNR, CDR2 FQNEAQ (reference sequence). The length of the CDR3 is 14 residues. CDR3 in DNA: TGTGCCAGCAGCGCCGAGGACTCGTACACTGAAGCTTTCTTT. Translation: CASSAEDSYTEAFF. The variable domain in full, completed from reference TRBV7-9 and TRBJ1-1, reads DTGVSQNPRHKITKRGQNVTFRCDPISEHNRLYWYRQTLGQGPEFLTYFQNEAQLEKSRLLSDRFSAERPKGSFSTLEIQRTEQGDSAMYLCASSAEDSYTEAFFGQGTRLTVV.

This clone was seen a few times. The gene calls are TRBV5-1 and TRBJ1-1; TRBD1 matches 7 bases. Germline V CDR1 and CDR2: SGHRS, YFSETQ. This CDR3 region has 15 residues. The ends lost 4 bases at V and 5 bases at J; junction bases unmatched: 11. CDR3 DNA sequence: TGCGCCAGCAGCCCTGAAGGGACAGCCTTTACTGAAGCTTTCTTT. Translated: CASSPEGTAFTEAFF.

This chain uses TRBV2 with TRBJ2-1; 8 bases match TRBD2. V lost 4 bases, J lost 7 bases, and 6 bases stayed unmatched. Germline V CDR1 and CDR2: SNHLY, FYNNEI. This CDR3 spans 14 amino acids. CDR3 nucleotide sequence: TGTGCCAGCAGTGCCAGCGGGAGTAGGAATGAGCAGTTCTTC. This codes for CASSASGSRNEQFF.

The J gene is TRBJ2-1, the V gene TRBV9; 9 bases line up with TRBD2. The V gene's germline CDR1 is SGDLS and CDR2 YYNGEE. There are 17 residues in the CDR3. V shed 4 bases, J shed 6 bases, and the junction held 14 bases outside the gene matches. The CDR3 coding sequence is TGTGCCAGCAGCCTAAGGATATCTAGCGGGATTGGCAATGAGCAGTTCTTC. Protein sequence: CASSLRISSGIGNEQFF.

The rearrangement joins TRBV10-1 to TRBJ1-1; 7 bases fit TRBD1. The CDR3 has 14 amino acids. Trimming at V came to 5 bases and at J to 4 bases, leaving 7 bases not matched to a gene. Per the germline V gene, CDR1 is WNHNN and CDR2 is SYGVQD (reference sequence). CDR3 sequence reads: CASSNRTGFTEAFF. The DNA of the CDR3 is TGCGCCAGCAGTAACCGGACAGGTTTCACTGAAGCTTTCTTT.

This clone has a single count. V and J are TRBV27 and TRBJ1-1; D possibly corresponds to TRBD1 (6 bases). Germline V gene lookup returns CDR1 MNHEY and CDR2 SMNVEV (reference sequence). The V end was cut by 6 bases, the J end by 3 bases, with 11 bases between. The length of the CDR3 is 13 residues. The CDR3 protein is CASSNNRDTEAFF. As DNA, the CDR3 is TGTGCCAGCAGCAATAACAGGGACACTGAAGCTTTCTTT.

This clone appeared a single time. The chain is built from TRBV19 and TRBJ1-1; maybe TRBD1 (5 bases). Trimming removed 8 bases at V and 0 bases at J, with 19 bases between. The germline CDR1 and CDR2 sequences are LNHDA and SQIVND (reference sequence). This CDR3 has 16 residues. CDR3 sequence (DNA): TGTGCCAGTGCCCCTCAGGGTGGGGTATTGAACACTGAAGCTTTCTTT. Translation: CASAPQGGVLNTEAFF.

The chain has TRBV7-7 and TRBJ2-3; unclear D gene. V was cut by 2 bases and J by 3 bases, with 9 bases left in between. The CDR3 loop spans 14 amino acids. Per germline, CDR1 SSHAT and CDR2 FNYEAQ (reference sequence). The CDR3 here is CASSLSRTTDTQYF. In DNA form, the CDR3 reads TGTGCCAGCAGCTTATCCCGAACAACAGATACGCAGTATTTT.

The rearrangement joins TRBV29-1 to TRBJ2-3; D unresolved. Germline assignment: CDR1 SQVTM and CDR2 ANQGSEA. V was pared by 0 bases and J by 1 base, with 11 bases between. The CDR3 loop spans 15 amino acids. This chain's CDR3 is CSVEDRSGRTDTQYF. CDR3 DNA: TGCAGCGTTGAAGATAGGTCAGGCCGCACAGATACGCAGTATTTT.

The V and J genes are TRBV24-1 and TRBJ2-5; no firm D call. The germline V and J ends were trimmed by 5 bases and 1 base, with 7 bases remaining between them. Germline CDR1 reads KGHDR; CDR2 reads SFDVKD. This CDR3 has 13 amino acids. The CDR3 DNA reads as TGTGCCACCAGTGGAGACATCCAAGAGACCCAGTACTTC. As protein: CATSGDIQETQYF.

CDR3 amino acids: CSARYGSEQYF. The CDR3 DNA follows: TGCAGTGCCCGATATGGGAGCGAGCAGTACTTC. This chain joins TRBV20-1 and TRBJ2-7; TRBD2 might be the D (5 bases). Germline CDR1 DFQATT, CDR2 SNEGSKA (reference sequence). The CDR3 spans 11 residues. Trimming took off 6 bases at V and 6 bases at J, with 12 bases between the two ends.